This T cell receptor (beta chain) originates from a study of cytomegalovirus exposure and HLA in healthy donors (dated by TCRdb to about 2017). For context, the study as a whole: An earlier analysis of about 530 of the donors reported around 280 Gb of sequence data and 117 million unique TCR beta sequences obtained from about 170 million T cells. An early release that covered about 600 HLA-typed donors contained approximately 300 gigabases of sequencing data and tens of millions of unique TCR sequences. Among the approximately 400 genotyped donors, around 81% belonged to the genetic ancestry cluster associated with self-reported Caucasian donors. The study was designed to test whether signatures of past pathogen exposure could be identified by cataloging public T cell receptors. The study profiled the T cell repertoires of 666 subjects by immunosequencing and related them to cytomegalovirus serostatus. In addition to the first cohort of 666 subjects, a separate validation cohort of 130 or so different subjects was used. To predict cytomegalovirus infection status, the study brought together high-throughput TCR immunosequencing, statistical association of individual TCRs with disease status, and machine learning. A later analysis re-analyzed previously published TCR beta repertoires from 666 donors and added high-resolution HLA genotyping to study TCR occurrence patterns. In the later analysis, no new phenotypic data were used to find candidate immune exposures; instead, reliance was placed on TCR beta sequences and their occurrence across donors. To decide whether each TCR beta V gene segment behaved as functional or pseudogenic, an earlier analysis of several hundred of the donors relied on high-throughput TCR beta sequencing. Alongside the repertoire data, information on donor age, sex, ethnicity and CMV serostatus was compiled. In a later genetic analysis, genome-wide SNP genotypes for about three fifths of the roughly 670 donors were used, and that subset was treated as a discovery cohort. Every repertoire in the discovery cohort had been generated on one and the same sequencing platform. HLA typing included class I and class II loci at four-digit resolution. Typing coverage differed by locus: A, B, C, DRB1 and DQB1 were typed in roughly 620-640 donors, DQA1 in 522, DPA1 in 600 to 610, and DPB1 in 472. Five DR-DQ haplotypes were handled as single units for association and clustering, since linkage in the cohort was strong. Among under 450 genotyped donors of the cohort, an average of approximately 240,000 unique TCR beta nucleotide sequences were sequenced per donor, roughly 18% of them non-productive.

What the authors observed across the whole study: According to a later analysis, most CMV-associated TCR beta chains appeared to be HLA-restricted, and the HLA associations seemed to be driven largely by CMV exposure. In a later genetic analysis, fewer N-insertions in productive TCRs were reported among donors in an Asian-associated ancestry cluster than the roughly 670-donor mean. Sequencing depth was assumed to be roughly uniform across donors in the presence/absence analyses, though that assumption may not hold. Immune exposure information for the cohort was limited to CMV serostatus. The sequencing pipeline was judged likely to have produced a cluster of highly shared sequence variants as a technical artifact. A later analysis associated about 18,000 TCR beta sequences with specific HLA alleles at a false discovery rate of 0.05. Most TCR sequences were observed very rarely across donors, whereas some public TCRs were present in many individuals. The classifier was reported to diagnose cytomegalovirus status with high specificity and sensitivity in both the original and validation cohorts. Assigning TCR associations to individual alleles was difficult when HLA alleles, especially DR and DQ, strongly co-occurred. In this cohort, only TCR beta chains were sequenced, and detectable features were limited by the absence of alpha or paired-chain data. In a later analysis, TCR association rates were found to vary across HLA loci, with the most associated TCRs seen for DRB1 alleles and the fewest for HLA-C alleles. The authors suggested that the approach could potentially be generalized to other disease states and immunological phenotypes. Compared with equally common non-associated chains, HLA-associated TCR beta chains in a later analysis were more clonally expanded and had lower generation probabilities. V-gene and J-gene trimming of TCR beta chains was associated with a missense DCLRE1C variant in a later genetic analysis, and the association was replicated in an independent cohort. In vitro tests confirmed that a few of the cytomegalovirus-associated TCR beta chains recognize cytomegalovirus antigens. Because some donors lacked HLA typing at each locus, the association tests relied only on the typed subset. A further reported finding was that TCR beta sequences accurately predicted the HLA-A and HLA-B alleles for most subjects in the first cohort. The study gave a list of 150 to 200 TCR beta chains associated with cytomegalovirus. Several of the top co-occurrence clusters appeared to be linked to parvovirus B19, influenza, CMV and Epstein-Barr virus, according to a later analysis. The earlier analysis of 587 of the donors excluded fewer than 20 rarely observed V segments, including chromosome 9 orphons, because counts were too low. Correlated functional status among segregating V segments might reflect linkage disequilibrium, but an unknown experimental factor could not be ruled out. An earlier analysis of approximately 530 of the donors showed that most TCR beta V segments appeared in productive rearrangements either about 90% or about 30% of the time, which broadly matched IMGT annotations.

The cohort was made up of about 610 healthy bone marrow donors. At the time of sampling, every cohort member was nominally healthy, though immune exposures that went unrecorded were likely present. The donor tested CMV seropositive and was one of the 289 seropositive cohort members. A peripheral blood sample was collected from each donor, and TCR beta sequencing was performed on peripheral blood mononuclear cells. The Qiagen DNeasy Blood Extraction Kit was used to extract genomic DNA from the blood cell samples. Regarding this clone: Its antigen is unknown. The input lacks base qualities; no much larger clone sits a single base away.

Libraries were prepared through the immunoSEQ multiplex PCR assay. For the multiplex PCR, a mixture combining 60 forward primers for TCR Vbeta segments and 13 reverse primers for TCR Jbeta segments was used. The CDR3 region of rearranged TCR beta genes was amplified from genomic DNA with a multiplex PCR assay. The amplified TCR beta libraries were sequenced on the Illumina HiSeq System as 87-base-pair reads. On the authors' methods: A later analysis tallied around 80 million unique TCR beta chains across the 600 to 700 repertoires, and some 10 million of those chains were shared by two or more donors. To remove PCR and sequencing errors, raw reads were error-corrected and collapsed into unique sequences using a nearest-neighbor algorithm that merged closely related sequences. V, D and J gene segments were assigned by aligning CDR3 sequences to IMGT reference sequences. For a sequence to be retained, at least a six-nucleotide match to both a V gene segment and a J gene segment was required. Rearrangements were classified as productive when the CDR3 lacked stop codons and remained in frame with V and J, and all other rearrangements were classified as non-productive. CDR3 was defined by IMGT convention, running from the second conserved V-encoded cysteine to the conserved J-encoded phenylalanine. The earlier analysis of about 500 of the donors excluded sequences that lacked an unambiguous match to a single V gene segment. An earlier analysis of about 590 of the donors classified V segments as functional when productive rearrangements were above 56.7% and as segregating when the standard deviation between donors was above 5%. A statistical classification framework was developed to diagnose cytomegalovirus status using the catalog of TCR beta chain sequences. A later analysis assigned V and J genes by comparing TCR nucleotide sequences with IMGT/GENE-DB human TR gene sequences. The TCRdist pipeline was used in a later analysis to assign CDR3 sequences and most-parsimonious VDJ recombination scenarios. A later analysis defined each TCR beta chain by its CDR3 amino acid sequence plus V-gene family, and excluded reads lacking a unique V-gene family. To address suspected cross-contamination and a sequencing artifact, a later analysis removed around 600 highly shared, low-generation-probability nucleotide sequences. In a later analysis, a clonal expansion index for each public chain was calculated from normalized within-repertoire ranks of inferred template counts. In a later analysis, generation probabilities were computed with a VDJ recombination model fitted to out-of-frame rearrangements, and the resulting probabilities were checked against IGoR. Hypergeometric tests were used in a later analysis to score TCR-TCR, TCR-HLA and TCR-CMV co-occurrence, with a repertoire-size bias correction applied to the TCR pairs. False discovery rates were estimated in a later analysis by permuting HLA or CMV assignments 20 times. A later analysis grouped co-occurring TCRs with DBSCAN, adding TCRdist sequence similarity when clustering within HLA-allele-positive subsets. Repertoires with fewer than 30,000 or more than 120,000 public chains, plus five repertoires with anomalous nucleotide sharing, were excluded from co-occurrence clustering. The table was pulled from immuneACCESS by TCRdb, which kept in-frame rearrangements only. Such tables lose some clones; where checked, under half of the loss comes from unresolved V genes, and the rest has no known cause. V and J calls and clone size follow that table, whereas D and trimming were derived from the DNA. A total of more than 95,000 clones appear in this sample, approximately 80% of them only once. 7% to 9.5% of the sample belongs to the ten largest clones.

This clonotype was obtained from a man in his thirties or forties in good health and CMV-seropositive. Source material: PBMCs.

The CDR3 reads as follows: CASSLQGISYNEQFF. The DNA sequence is as follows: TGTGCCAGCAGCTTACAGGGAATCTCCTACAATGAGCAGTTCTTC. The rearrangement joined TRBV11-2 to TRBJ2-1; the D gene is possibly TRBD1, with 5 bases matching. The germline V gene encodes CDR1 SGHAT and CDR2 FQNNGV. The CDR3 covers 15 residues, taking in both the cysteine and the phenylalanine. The kept DNA is CDR3 alone, 45 bases in frame from the first base. V loses 2 bases, J loses 0 bases, and the germline ends lie 8 bases apart.